What follows is one TCR beta chain and its context. Its antigen remains unknown. This sample is part of a study of regulatory and conventional T cells in RAG deficiency. Assay used: immunoSEQ multiplex PCR; TCRdb lists only in-frame clones, some missing. The sample lists tens of thousands of clones, around nine tenths occurring once. V trimming: 0 bases; J trimming: 9 bases; junction bases outside the gene matches: 3. The CDR3 is made up of 15 amino acids. CDR1 is GTSNPN, CDR2 SVGIG, per germline (reference sequence). Study conclusions and caveats: Control T-cell subsets had markedly higher Shannon entropy and lower Simpson indices than RAG-deficient patients. Other subsets showed 9 to 10-fold reductions, but Treg unique TCR beta sequences fell roughly 100-fold in these patients.

Regulatory T cells were sorted from blood as CD4+ CD25-high CD127-low cells. This same sample was also taken into another study, of regulatory T cells. Per that paper: Amplification used 52 TRBV primers and 13 TRBJ primers. Regulatory T cells showed the strongest V-J pair restriction and V/J gene skewing among patient repertoires.

The genes are TRBV30 and TRBJ1-6; TRBD1 matches at 12 bases. The TCR was taken from a human donor in good health. Sequenced material: Tregs sorted from blood. This chain's CDR3 is CAWSVRDRGRSPLHF. The CDR3 DNA reads TGTGCCTGGAGTGTACGGGACAGGGGGCGTTCACCCCTCCACTTT.